Below, 29 T cell receptor beta chains from the same sample are listed, as sequenced in a study of shared clonotypes between healthy human individuals. The assay was immunoSEQ multiplex PCR, and TCRdb's table has in-frame clones only and misses some. Among about 600,000 clones, roughly 98% were seen once, and the ten largest hold 0.3%. CD8 cells classed as naive were CD45RO-negative and positively selected for CCR7, excluding terminally differentiated effector memory CD45RA+ cells. Sequencing was performed on naive CD8+ T cells sorted from blood. Receptors originate from a man younger than 40 in good health.

The genes are TRBV12-2 and TRBJ2-1; the table calls TRBD2, which could not be checked here. TRBV12-2 is recorded as a pseudogene. This CDR3 comprises 15 residues. The CDR3 sequence is CASRPLAPIRNEQFF. Here the CDR3 DNA reads TGTGCAAGTCGCCCACTAGCCCCGATCCGCAATGAGCAGTTCTTC.

The CDR3 bases are TGCGCCAGCAGCCAAGTCCGGCTAGCGGGTGACATCTCCTACGAGCAGTACTTC. Translating it yields CASSQVRLAGDISYEQYF. The chain combines TRBV4-1 with TRBJ2-7; the match to TRBD2 covers 8 bases. V trimming: 1 base; J trimming: 0 bases; junction bases outside the gene matches: 11. The germline gives CDR1 MGHRA, CDR2 YSYEKL. The CDR3 has 18 amino acids.

The CDR3 DNA is TGCGCCAGCAGACAGGGAAACACCGGGGAGCTGTTTTTT. The encoded protein is CASRQGNTGELFF. The chain couples TRBV5-1 to TRBJ2-2; D might be TRBD1 (6 bases). The V gene lost 5 bases and the J gene lost 2 bases, with 7 bases spanning the gap. The CDR3 extends over 13 amino acids. The V gene's germline CDR1 is SGHRS and CDR2 YFSETQ.

This clone was counted a single time. This chain uses TRBV7-2 with TRBJ2-7; weak D call: TRBD2 (5 bases). With 3 bases removed from V and 3 bases from J, the gap between germline ends came to 9 bases. Germline CDR1 reads SGHTA; CDR2 reads FQGNSA. The CDR3 is 13 amino acids. The DNA of the CDR3 is TGTGCCAGCAGCTTGCTAGCTCACTACGAGCAGTACTTC. Translation gives CASSLLAHYEQYF.

The chain joins TRBV7-9 to TRBJ1-4, with D possibly being TRBD1 (6 bases). This CDR3 is built from 16 residues. Looked up from germline, CDR1 is SEHNR and CDR2 is FQNEAQ (reference sequence). The V gene lost 5 bases and the J gene lost 5 bases, with 18 bases spanning the gap. The CDR3 protein is CASSRPGGPANEKLFF. CDR3 in DNA: TGTGCCAGCAGCCGTCCCGGGGGGCCAGCAAATGAAAAACTGTTTTTT.

Comment on this clone: Other DNA sequences in this specimen translate into the identical CDR3. V and J are TRBV15 and TRBJ1-5; D not certain. CDR1 and CDR2 from the germline V gene are LNHNV and YYDKDF (reference sequence). Trimming pared 0 bases from V and 7 bases from J, leaving 7 bases between. CDR3 length: 13 residues. The CDR3 region has the DNA TGTGCCACCAGCAGAGATCGGTCCCAGCCCCAGCATTTT. Translating it yields CATSRDRSQPQHF.

This rearrangement joins TRBV6-4 to TRBJ1-2; maybe TRBD1 (6 bases). The V gene's germline CDR1 is MRHNA and CDR2 SNTAGT. Trimming stripped 0 bases from V and 3 bases from J, with 8 bases between. There are 14 residues in the CDR3. CDR3 loop: CASSDSPGDYGYTF. The CDR3 DNA is TGTGCCAGCAGTGACTCGCCAGGGGACTATGGCTACACCTTC.

This chain connects TRBV7-9 to TRBJ2-7, with D possibly being TRBD2 (6 bases). Looked up from germline, CDR1 is SEHNR and CDR2 is FQNEAQ (reference sequence). V gave up 4 bases and J gave up 0 bases, with 10 bases separating them. The CDR3 has 14 amino acids. CDR3 coding DNA: TGTGCCAGCAGCTCGACGACTAGCTCCTACGAGCAGTACTTC. Protein: CASSSTTSSYEQYF.

The CDR3 region is CASSLFPSNYGYTF. The CDR3 DNA sequence: TGTGCCAGCAGCTTATTTCCGTCAAACTATGGCTACACCTTC. The chain links TRBV7-9 to TRBJ1-2; unclear D gene. The CDR3 contains 14 residues. V lost 2 bases and J lost 2, with 9 bases in between. From germline, CDR1 is SEHNR and CDR2 FQNEAQ (reference sequence).

The chain uses TRBV6-1 and TRBJ2-7; D is undetermined. Germline lookup yields CDR1 MNHNS and CDR2 SASEGT. CDR3 length equals 13 residues. V was pared by 7 bases and J by 2 bases, with 12 bases between. CDR3: CASTARHPYEQYF. Here the CDR3 DNA reads TGTGCCAGCACCGCCCGGCACCCCTACGAGCAGTACTTC.

This rearrangement joins TRBV7-2 to TRBJ2-1; tentative D call: TRBD2 (5 bases). Trimming stripped 1 base from V and 4 bases from J, with 20 bases between. This CDR3 contains 18 residues. Per the germline V gene, CDR1 is SGHTA and CDR2 is FQGNSA. This chain's CDR3 is CASSLGSVEELQYNEQFF. CDR3 bases: TGTGCCAGCAGCTTAGGTAGTGTGGAGGAACTGCAATACAATGAGCAGTTCTTC.

Here the CDR3 reads CSVRHLYNEQFF. The CDR3 nucleotides read TGCAGCGTTAGGCACCTCTACAATGAGCAGTTCTTC. The J gene is TRBJ2-1, the V gene TRBV29-1; no firm D call. The V end lost 5 bases, the J end lost 3 bases, and 8 bases lay between the germline ends. The CDR3 length is 12 residues. Germline CDR1 is SQVTM and CDR2 is ANQGSEA.

The rearrangement uses TRBV29-1 and TRBJ2-7; D gene ambiguous. Trimming pared 4 bases from V and 2 bases from J, leaving 6 bases between. Germline CDR1 is SQVTM and CDR2 is ANQGSEA. The CDR3 consists of 11 residues. CDR3 DNA sequence: TGCAGCGTTGGGGTAGCCTACGAGCAGTACTTC. Its protein product is CSVGVAYEQYF.

CDR3 nucleotide sequence: TGTGCCAGCAGCCCAGGTTCGAACGTCTGGGACTACGAGCAGTACTTC. Protein sequence: CASSPGSNVWDYEQYF. This sequence joins TRBV9 and TRBJ2-7; D not certain. Trimming shortened V by 4 bases and J by 3 bases, and 20 bases separated the two germline ends. Germline V gene sequence: CDR1 SGDLS, CDR2 YYNGEE. The CDR3 is made up of 16 amino acids.

In DNA, the CDR3 is TGTGCCAGCAGCTTAGCACAGGGTATTCAGCCCCAGCATTTT. Its protein is CASSLAQGIQPQHF. V and J are TRBV11-2 and TRBJ1-5, with a possible D match to TRBD1 (6 bases). Trimming took 1 base from V and 6 from J, leaving 10 bases between them. This CDR3 has 14 amino acids. Germline values: CDR1 SGHAT, CDR2 FQNNGV.

The genes are TRBV7-9 and TRBJ2-7; possibly TRBD1 for D (5 bases). The germline gives CDR1 SEHNR, CDR2 FQNEAQ (reference sequence). This CDR3 contains 10 residues. Trimming pared 8 bases from V and 6 bases from J, leaving 8 bases between. The CDR3 nucleotides are TGTGCCAGCGAAGGGGTCGAGCAGTACTTC. Translation: CASEGVEQYF.

The genes are TRBV4-1 and TRBJ1-5, with 10 positions matching TRBD1. V lost 3 bases and J lost 2; bases outside the gene matches: 4. Germline loops: CDR1 MGHRA, CDR2 YSYEKL. The CDR3 contains 16 residues. Here the CDR3 reads CASSHLGQGGNQPQHF. For the CDR3, the DNA is TGCGCCAGCAGCCACCTCGGACAGGGGGGCAATCAGCCCCAGCATTTT.

The V and J genes are TRBV7-9 and TRBJ2-7; the match to TRBD1 covers 7 bases. Losses at the gene ends were 1 base for V and 5 bases for J; bases not matched to a gene: 8. Germline V gene sequence: CDR1 SEHNR, CDR2 FQNEAQ (reference sequence). The CDR3 spans 15 residues. In DNA, the CDR3 is TGTGCCAGCAGCTTAGTAGGGACAGCACCTAACGAGCAGTACTTC. It yields the protein CASSLVGTAPNEQYF.

V gene TRBV28 combines with J gene TRBJ1-5; 7 positions agree with TRBD1. The V gene end was trimmed by 3 bases and the J gene end by 3 bases; junction bases not matched to a gene: 2. Germline V gives CDR1 MDHEN, CDR2 SYDVKM. The CDR3 runs to 14 residues. The CDR3 loop is CASSLKGANQPQHF. The CDR3 coding sequence is TGTGCCAGCAGTTTGAAGGGGGCCAATCAGCCCCAGCATTTT.

The rearrangement uses TRBV9 and TRBJ1-1; D unclear. V gave up 5 bases and J gave up 0 bases, with 5 bases separating them. Germline CDR1 is SGDLS and CDR2 is YYNGEE. The CDR3 is 12 residues long. The CDR3 reads CASRGMNTEAFF. The CDR3 DNA is TGTGCCAGCAGAGGGATGAACACTGAAGCTTTCTTT.

The genes are TRBV5-6 and TRBJ1-3; D gene uncertain. The germline V gene encodes CDR1 SGHDT and CDR2 YYEEEE. The CDR3 length is 12 residues. The V gene lost 4 bases and the J gene lost 4 bases, with 6 bases spanning the gap. The CDR3 region is CASSPGGNTIYF. DNA of the CDR3: TGTGCCAGCAGCCCGGGGGGAAACACCATATATTTT.

The chain joins TRBV5-1 to TRBJ2-7; a possible D gene is TRBD2 (5 bases). The V end was cut by 1 base, the J end by 1 base, with 9 bases between. CDR1 and CDR2 from the germline V gene are SGHRS and YFSETQ. The CDR3 sequence is 14 residues long. The CDR3 spells CASSLISGSYEQYF. The CDR3 region has the DNA TGCGCCAGCAGCTTGATCTCGGGGTCCTACGAGCAGTACTTC.

Notes on this clone: The sample has other DNA sequences that encode this CDR3 too. The J gene is TRBJ2-7, the V gene TRBV19; 10 nucleotides agree with TRBD1. CDR1 is LNHDA and CDR2 is SQIVND in the germline V gene (reference sequence). With 3 bases clipped from V and 4 bases from J, the junction kept 0 bases outside the gene matches. This CDR3 region has 13 residues. Here the CDR3 DNA reads TGTGCCAGTAGTATGGGACAGGGGTACGAGCAGTACTTC. Amino acids: CASSMGQGYEQYF.

This chain joins TRBV7-9 and TRBJ1-1; D gene unclear. Germline lookup yields CDR1 SEHNR and CDR2 FQNEAQ (reference sequence). The CDR3 spans 14 residues. Trimming took 0 bases from V and 0 from J, leaving 5 bases between them. CDR3 nucleotide sequence: TGTGCCAGCAGCTTAGCAGGGATGAACACTGAAGCTTTCTTT. The encoded protein is CASSLAGMNTEAFF. Full variable domain (remainder filled in from reference TRBV7-9 and TRBJ1-1): DTGVSQNPRHKITKRGQNVTFRCDPISEHNRLYWYRQTLGQGPEFLTYFQNEAQLEKSRLLSDRFSAERPKGSFSTLEIQRTEQGDSAMYLCASSLAGMNTEAFFGQGTRLTVV.

This clone was counted a single time. The rearrangement uses TRBV4-1 and TRBJ2-3; unclear D gene. Trimming cost V 6 bases and J 4 bases, with 8 bases left between them. Germline assignment: CDR1 MGHRA and CDR2 YSYEKL. The CDR3 is 12 residues long. CDR3 amino acids: CASSRNPDTQYF. CDR3 DNA: TGCGCCAGCAGTAGAAATCCAGATACGCAGTATTTT.

This chain joins TRBV9 and TRBJ2-1; 8 bases fit TRBD2. Germline loops: CDR1 SGDLS, CDR2 YYNGEE. J gave up 0 bases and V 3 bases, and 5 bases lay outside the gene matches. CDR3 length equals 16 residues. The CDR3 loop is CASSGKSGSSYNEQFF. The CDR3 DNA reads as TGTGCCAGCAGCGGAAAAAGCGGGAGCTCCTACAATGAGCAGTTCTTC.

The chain links TRBV7-9 to TRBJ1-4, with no clear D. Trimming pared 2 bases from V and 8 bases from J, leaving 6 bases between. This CDR3 has 12 amino acids. Looked up from germline, CDR1 is SEHNR and CDR2 is FQNEAQ (reference sequence). The CDR3 DNA follows: TGTGCCAGCAGCTTATCACGCGAAAAACTGTTTTTT. This encodes CASSLSREKLFF.

The rearrangement uses TRBV5-4 and TRBJ2-7; no clear D. There are 14 residues in the CDR3. The V and J ends lost 1 base and 1 base respectively, with 9 bases between them. From germline, CDR1 is SGHNT and CDR2 YYREEE (reference sequence). The CDR3: CASSLSYRSYEQYF. As DNA, the CDR3 is TGTGCCAGCAGCTTGTCATACAGATCCTACGAGCAGTACTTC.

The chain combines TRBV13 with TRBJ2-1; D ambiguous. Germline CDR1 reads PRHDT; CDR2 reads FYEKMQ (reference sequence). The V end lost 5 bases, the J end lost 5 bases, and 10 bases lay between the germline ends. This CDR3 is built from 13 residues. CDR3 sequence: CASSPQQNNEQFF. The CDR3 nucleotides are TGTGCCAGCAGCCCCCAGCAGAACAATGAGCAGTTCTTC.